Following are 8 T cell receptor beta chains from one sample sequenced in a study of human T cells and chemical hapten exposure. Indicated time point: patch test 2, 6 weeks after DPC sensitization. Treatment defined: therapeutic diphenylcyclopropenone sensitization with weekly scalp DPC. One entry per CDR3 protein results from TCRdb running MiXCR on the RACE reads. The sample records just over 350,000 distinct CDR3 sequences, about 6.9% being singletons. The sample consisted of whole blood, taken in connection with sensitization to the hapten diphenylcyclopropenone (DPC). All receptors come from a woman aged 18-30 years with alopecia areata. Some clones in this sample may be carry-over from other donors' samples.

J is TRBJ2-6 and V is TRBV4-1; D is unresolved. V was shortened by 4 bases and J by 0 bases, with 7 bases between the two germline ends. The CDR3 loop spans 15 amino acids. Germline lookup yields CDR1 MGHRA and CDR2 YSYEKL. The CDR3 coding sequence is TGCGCCAGCAGCCCCACAGCCTCTGGGGCCAACGTCCTGACTTTC. Protein product: CASSPTASGANVLTF.

This clonotype was picked up many times. The chain's CDR3 is CASSIEHQDTQYF. The CDR3 bases are TGTGCCAGCTCCATTGAACACCAAGATACGCAGTATTTT. The gene calls are TRBV18 and TRBJ2-3; D not certain. The CDR3 length is 13 residues. CDR1 is KGHSH, CDR2 LQKENI, per germline. Deletions cut 6 bases from V and 5 bases from J, with 12 bases between.

This clonotype was detected only a few times. CDR3 coding DNA: TGTGCCAGCAGTTATTCTTCGCGTCTAGCGGTAGCCAAAAACATTCAGTACTTC. It yields the protein CASSYSSRLAVAKNIQYF. V gene TRBV6-2 or TRBV6-3 combines with J gene TRBJ2-4, with 7 nucleotides matching TRBD2. The CDR3 sequence is 18 residues long. Per germline, CDR1 MNHEY and CDR2 SVGEGT. The V and J ends lost 3 bases and 0 bases, in that order; junction bases with no gene match: 11.

The chain joins TRBV7-2 to TRBJ1-5; D gene unclear. Between the trimmed V and J ends, which lost 5 bases and 0 bases, there was a span of 17 bases. CDR1 and CDR2 from the germline V gene are SGHTA and FQGNSA. This CDR3 region has 17 residues. For the CDR3, the DNA is TGTGCCAGCAGCCCCCAAACAAGGACTTATAGCAATCAGCCCCAGCATTTT. Its protein product is CASSPQTRTYSNQPQHF.

This clonotype was found many times. J is TRBJ1-1 and V is TRBV5-4; D unclear. Germline V gives CDR1 SGHNT, CDR2 YYREEE (reference sequence). This CDR3 spans 15 amino acids. Trimming took off 4 bases at V and 0 bases at J, with 13 bases between the two ends. This CDR3 reads CASSPGEVMNTEAFF. The CDR3 nucleotides read TGTGCCAGCAGCCCTGGAGAGGTTATGAACACTGAAGCTTTCTTT. Based on the CDR3 plus reference TRBV5-4 and TRBJ1-1, the full variable domain is ETGVTQSPTHLIKTRGQQVTLRCSSQSGHNTVSWYQQALGQGPQFIFQYYREEENGRGNFPPRFSGLQFPNYSSELNVNALELDDSALYLCASSPGEVMNTEAFFGQGTRLTVV.

V usage is TRBV6-1 and J usage is TRBJ2-1, with 10 bases identical to TRBD1. The CDR3 is 15 residues long. The germline V gene encodes CDR1 MNHNS and CDR2 SASEGT. Losses at the gene ends were 6 bases for V and 4 bases for J; bases not matched to a gene: 6. CDR3 sequence reads: CASSEEGQGYNEQFF. The CDR3 DNA sequence: TGTGCCAGCAGCGAGGAGGGACAGGGGTACAATGAGCAGTTCTTC.

In this sample, this clonotype turned up many times. The V call is TRBV6-2 or TRBV6-3, the J call TRBJ1-2; D gene unclear. The length of the CDR3 is 15 residues. V was trimmed by 3 bases and J by 2 bases, leaving 13 bases between them. From germline, CDR1 is MNHEY and CDR2 SVGEGT. For the CDR3, the DNA is TGTGCCAGCAGTTATAGGCCAGGTGACAACTATGGCTACACCTTC. It yields the protein CASSYRPGDNYGYTF.

J is TRBJ2-2 and V is TRBV14; D not certain. V was pared by 8 bases and J by 6 bases, with 13 bases between. The germline gives CDR1 SGHDN, CDR2 FVKESK. This CDR3 spans 13 amino acids. CDR3 loop: CASWNYGPGELFF. The CDR3 DNA sequence: TGTGCCAGCTGGAACTATGGGCCCGGGGAGCTGTTTTTT.